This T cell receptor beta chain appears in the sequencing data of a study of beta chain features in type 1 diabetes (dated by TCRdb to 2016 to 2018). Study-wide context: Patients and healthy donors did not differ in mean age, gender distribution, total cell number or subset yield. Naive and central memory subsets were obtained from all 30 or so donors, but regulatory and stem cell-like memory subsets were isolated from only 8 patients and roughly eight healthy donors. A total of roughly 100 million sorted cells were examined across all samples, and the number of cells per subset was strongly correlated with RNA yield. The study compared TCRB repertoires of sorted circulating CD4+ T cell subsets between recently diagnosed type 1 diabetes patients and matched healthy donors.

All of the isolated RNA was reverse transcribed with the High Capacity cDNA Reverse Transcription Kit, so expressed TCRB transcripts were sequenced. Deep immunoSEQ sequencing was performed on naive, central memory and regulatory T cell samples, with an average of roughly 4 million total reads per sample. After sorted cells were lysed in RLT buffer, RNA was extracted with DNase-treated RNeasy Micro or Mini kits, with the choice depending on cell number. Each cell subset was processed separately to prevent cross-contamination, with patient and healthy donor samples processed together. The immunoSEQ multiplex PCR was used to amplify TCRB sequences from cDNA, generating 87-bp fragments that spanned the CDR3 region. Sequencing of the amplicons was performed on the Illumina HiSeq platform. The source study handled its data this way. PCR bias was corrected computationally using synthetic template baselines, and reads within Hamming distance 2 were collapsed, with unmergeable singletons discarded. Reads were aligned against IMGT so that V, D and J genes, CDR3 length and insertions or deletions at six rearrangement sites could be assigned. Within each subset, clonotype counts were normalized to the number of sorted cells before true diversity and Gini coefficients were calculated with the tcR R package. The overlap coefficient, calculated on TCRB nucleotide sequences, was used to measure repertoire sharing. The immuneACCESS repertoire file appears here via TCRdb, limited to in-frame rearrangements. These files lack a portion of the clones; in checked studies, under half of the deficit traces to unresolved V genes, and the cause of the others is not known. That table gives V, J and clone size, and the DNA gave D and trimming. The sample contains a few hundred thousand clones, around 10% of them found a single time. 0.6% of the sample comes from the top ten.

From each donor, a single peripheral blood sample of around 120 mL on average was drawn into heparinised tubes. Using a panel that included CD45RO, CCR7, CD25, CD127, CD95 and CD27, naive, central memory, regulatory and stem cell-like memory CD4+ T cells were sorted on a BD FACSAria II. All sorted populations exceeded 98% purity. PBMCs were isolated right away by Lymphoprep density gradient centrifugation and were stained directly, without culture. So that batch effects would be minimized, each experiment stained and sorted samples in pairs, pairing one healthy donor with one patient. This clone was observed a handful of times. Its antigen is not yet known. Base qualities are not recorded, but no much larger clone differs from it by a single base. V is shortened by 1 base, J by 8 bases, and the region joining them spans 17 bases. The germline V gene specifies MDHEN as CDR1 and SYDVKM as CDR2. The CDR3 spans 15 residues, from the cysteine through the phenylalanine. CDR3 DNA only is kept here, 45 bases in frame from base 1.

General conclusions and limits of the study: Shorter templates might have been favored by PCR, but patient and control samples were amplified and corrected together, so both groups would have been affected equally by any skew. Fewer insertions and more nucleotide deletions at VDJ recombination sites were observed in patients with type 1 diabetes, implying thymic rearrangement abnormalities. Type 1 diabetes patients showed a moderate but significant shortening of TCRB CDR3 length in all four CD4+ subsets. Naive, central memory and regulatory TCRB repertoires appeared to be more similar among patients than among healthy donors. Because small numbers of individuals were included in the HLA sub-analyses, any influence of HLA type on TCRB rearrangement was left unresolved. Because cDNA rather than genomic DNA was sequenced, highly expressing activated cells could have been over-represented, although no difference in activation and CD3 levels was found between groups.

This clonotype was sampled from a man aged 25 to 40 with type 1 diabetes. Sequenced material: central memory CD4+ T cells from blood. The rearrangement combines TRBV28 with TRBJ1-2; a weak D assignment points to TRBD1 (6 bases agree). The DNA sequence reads TGTGCCAGCAGTTTATTTGATGGGGGGCGCTGGGGCTACACCTTC. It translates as CASSLFDGGRWGYTF.